The subject of this entry is one T cell receptor beta chain. What it binds is unknown. The CDR3 spans 14 residues. This record comes from a study of T cells expressing NK-cell markers. Looking at the study overall: From sorted CD3+CD56+NKG2C+, CD3+CD56+NKG2C- and CD3+CD56-NKG2C+ T cells came the TCR beta repertoires.

Researchers built TCR beta cDNA using 5'RACE template switching with UMIs. TCRdb reanalyzed the 5' RACE reads and collapses them to one entry per CDR3 protein, without DNA. Here the sample table reports around 100,000 distinct CDR3 sequences. Whole-study results and caveats: In a handful of donors, dominant NKG2C+ clonotypes were roughly 1.0-8% of CD8+ T cells.

This sequence was found in a woman aged 18 to 75 in good health. The sequenced sample was blood T cells: a sorted CD56 or NKG2C T cell subset, CD4+ or CD8+ T cells, or bulk PBMC T cells (not recorded which). The chain combines TRBV12-3 or TRBV12-4 with TRBJ2-3; TCRdb's D call, TRBD1, is unchecked because there is no DNA. The CDR3 loop reads CASSYPSLTDTQYF.